Listed below are T cell receptor beta chains from one sample, sequenced in a study of cytomegalovirus exposure and HLA in healthy donors. Sequencing was performed with immunoSEQ multiplex PCR; in TCRdb, only in-frame clones are kept and a portion is missing. Of approximately 98,000 clones in the sample, approximately 86% were seen once. What was sequenced was PBMCs. The origin of the receptors is a woman younger than 35 in good health and CMV-seronegative. The CDR3 runs from the conserved cysteine through the conserved F or W. D genes are given only for firm matches. Expanded clones get a size class; other rows say once, few or many, or leave the size out.

v_gene: TRBV4-1
j_gene: TRBJ2-2
abundance: NA
d_gene: NA
CDR3nt: TGCGCCAGCAGCCAAGTTAACGGGGAGCTGTTTTTT
CDR3aa: CASSQVNGELFF

v_gene: TRBV19
j_gene: TRBJ2-7
abundance: few
d_gene: NA
CDR3nt: TGTGCCAGTAGTATAGCGCGCGCAGGGGAGAAGGGCTACGAGCAGTACTTC
CDR3aa: CASSIARAGEKGYEQYF

v_gene: TRBV9
j_gene: TRBJ2-1
abundance: NA
d_gene: NA
CDR3nt: TGTGCCAGCAGCGTAGTTGGTAGCGCGAGCTCCTACAATGAGCAGTTCTTC
CDR3aa: CASSVVGSASSYNEQFF

v_gene: TRBV25-1
j_gene: TRBJ2-1
abundance: NA
d_gene: TRBD1
CDR3nt: TGTGCCAGCTCAGGACAGGGTTACAATGAGCAGTTCTTC
CDR3aa: CASSGQGYNEQFF

v_gene: TRBV15
j_gene: TRBJ1-4
abundance: NA
d_gene: NA
CDR3nt: TGTGCCACCAGCAGGAGTGGGGAGGCGAGTGAAAAACTGTTTTTT
CDR3aa: CATSRSGEASEKLFF

v_gene: TRBV19
j_gene: TRBJ2-7
abundance: NA
d_gene: NA
CDR3nt: TGTGCCAGTACCGTCGGGGATTCCGACGACGAGCAGTACTTC
CDR3aa: CASTVGDSDDEQYF

v_gene: TRBV6-1
j_gene: TRBJ1-4
abundance: NA
d_gene: NA
CDR3nt: TGTGCCAGCACTCCAAATACGGCTAATGAAAAACTGTTTTTT
CDR3aa: CASTPNTANEKLFF

v_gene: TRBV5-1
j_gene: TRBJ2-7
abundance: NA
d_gene: NA
CDR3nt: TGCGCCAGCAGCCTAGCGGACAGCTCCTACGAGCAGTACTTC
CDR3aa: CASSLADSSYEQYF

v_gene: TRBV5-8
j_gene: TRBJ1-1
abundance: NA
d_gene: TRBD1
CDR3nt: TGTGCCAGCAGAGGGGGCAGGGACACTGAAGCTTTCTTT
CDR3aa: CASRGGRDTEAFF

v_gene: TRBV30
j_gene: TRBJ2-7
abundance: NA
d_gene: NA
CDR3nt: TGTGCCTCCCTCATCCGGGATACGGCCTACGAGCAGTACTTC
CDR3aa: CASLIRDTAYEQYF

v_gene: TRBV4-1
j_gene: TRBJ1-6
abundance: NA
d_gene: TRBD1
CDR3nt: TGCGCCAGCAGCCGCGAGCCCTCGGGACAGGGTAATTCACCCCTCCACTTT
CDR3aa: CASSREPSGQGNSPLHF

v_gene: TRBV2
j_gene: TRBJ2-5
abundance: NA
d_gene: TRBD1
CDR3nt: TGTGCCAGCAGTTACAGGGGTAAGGGAGAGACCCAGTACTTC
CDR3aa: CASSYRGKGETQYF

v_gene: TRBV27
j_gene: TRBJ2-7
abundance: NA
d_gene: NA
CDR3nt: TGTGCCAGCAGGGCAGGGCCGGAGAGTCACTACGAGCAGTACTTC
CDR3aa: CASRAGPESHYEQYF

v_gene: TRBV5-6
j_gene: TRBJ2-7
abundance: few
d_gene: TRBD1
CDR3nt: TGTGCCAGCAGCTTACAGGGGACCTACGAGCAGTACTTC
CDR3aa: CASSLQGTYEQYF

v_gene: TRBV13
j_gene: TRBJ2-7
abundance: NA
d_gene: NA
CDR3nt: TGTGCCAGCAGCTTAGGACAGGGGACTTACGAGCAGTACTTC
CDR3aa: CASSLGQGTYEQYF

v_gene: TRBV5-1
j_gene: TRBJ1-2
abundance: NA
d_gene: TRBD1
CDR3nt: TGCGCCAGCAGCTTGGACAGGGGATATGGCTACACCTTC
CDR3aa: CASSLDRGYGYTF

v_gene: TRBV7-8
j_gene: TRBJ2-5
abundance: NA
d_gene: TRBD2
CDR3nt: TGTGCCAGCAGCTTAACCACTCTTAGCGGGGGGGCAGAGACCCAGTACTTC
CDR3aa: CASSLTTLSGGAETQYF

v_gene: TRBV28
j_gene: TRBJ2-5
abundance: NA
d_gene: NA
CDR3nt: TGTGCCAGCAGTTTACGCGGGATCCAAGAGACCCAGTACTTC
CDR3aa: CASSLRGIQETQYF

v_gene: TRBV18
j_gene: TRBJ2-7
abundance: NA
d_gene: NA
CDR3nt: TGTGCCAGCTCACCCAACCATGGGGCGGACGAGCAGTACTTC
CDR3aa: CASSPNHGADEQYF

v_gene: TRBV10-3
j_gene: TRBJ1-5
abundance: once
d_gene: NA
CDR3nt: TGTGCCCCCCATTCGGTGGGGGCGGAACAGCCCCAGCATTTT
CDR3aa: CAPHSVGAEQPQHF

v_gene: TRBV19
j_gene: TRBJ1-1
abundance: NA
d_gene: NA
CDR3nt: TGTGCCAGTAGTGGTAGGGGAACTGAAGCTTTCTTT
CDR3aa: CASSGRGTEAFF

v_gene: TRBV29-1
j_gene: TRBJ1-3
abundance: NA
d_gene: NA
CDR3nt: TGCAGCGTTGTGAAAGCCGGAAACACCATATATTTT
CDR3aa: CSVVKAGNTIYF

v_gene: TRBV7-3
j_gene: TRBJ2-5
abundance: NA
d_gene: NA
CDR3nt: TGTGCCAGCAGCCTTGACAGAGAAGAGACCCAGTACTTC
CDR3aa: CASSLDREETQYF